These 27 T cell receptor beta chains were sequenced from one sample in a study of PD-1 and CTLA-4 blockade in melanoma (dated by TCRdb to the early 2020s). The library relied on the immunoSEQ multiplex PCR assay. TCRdb took over this immuneACCESS table, retaining in-frame rearrangements with V and J assigned. Such tables are incomplete; in checked studies, under half of the missing clones stem from an unresolved V gene, and the remainder is unexplained. The sample records around 29,000 clones, roughly 91% of which are singletons. Jointly, the top ten make up 7.5% to 10% of the sample. This specimen consisted of CD8+ T cells from peripheral blood, obtained before anti-PD-1 treatment. Receptor source: a human donor with melanoma.

The J gene is TRBJ1-5, the V gene TRBV19; D gene ambiguous. This CDR3 is built from 13 residues. The V gene lost 3 bases and the J gene lost 6 bases, with 9 bases spanning the gap. The V gene's germline CDR1 is LNHDA and CDR2 SQIVND (reference sequence). CDR3 loop: CASSMARGQPQHF. The CDR3 bases are TGTGCCAGTAGTATGGCCCGGGGTCAGCCCCAGCATTTT.

The CDR3 DNA sequence: TGTGCCAGTAGCCGGGGGGTGAGCACCGGGGAGCTGTTTTTT. Translated, it gives CASSRGVSTGELFF. J is TRBJ2-2 and V is TRBV19; 7 bases fit TRBD2. Trimming removed 6 bases from V and 4 bases from J; junction bases left unmatched: 5. The CDR3 length is 14 residues. The V gene's germline CDR1 is LNHDA and CDR2 SQIVND (reference sequence).

The V gene is TRBV7-8, the J gene TRBJ2-3; 7 positions match TRBD2. This CDR3 is built from 15 residues. Germline trimming cut 2 bases from V and 3 bases from J; bases unmatched to any gene: 5. CDR1 and CDR2 (germline): SGHVS, FQNEAQ. The CDR3 spells CASSLRGGSTDTQYF. CDR3 sequence (DNA): TGTGCCAGCAGCTTAAGGGGCGGGAGTACAGATACGCAGTATTTT.

The chain is built from TRBV20-1 and TRBJ2-7; D uncertain. The CDR3 is 10 amino acids. Germline V CDR1 and CDR2: DFQATT, SNEGSKA (reference sequence). CDR3 sequence: CSPRSYEQYF. The CDR3 DNA is TGCAGCCCGAGAAGTTACGAGCAGTACTTC.

This chain connects TRBV6-5 to TRBJ2-7, with D possibly being TRBD2 (6 bases). The CDR3 extends over 14 amino acids. V lost 4 bases and J 3 bases, leaving 13 bases between the germline ends. CDR1 MNHEY and CDR2 SVGAGI come from the germline V gene. The CDR3 coding sequence is TGTGCCAGCAGTTCCCAGGGAGGCGGCTACGAGCAGTACTTC. This encodes CASSSQGGGYEQYF.

The rearrangement uses TRBV29-1 and TRBJ2-5; TRBD2 matches 10 bases. The CDR3 sequence is 14 residues long. The trim removed 3 bases at V and 2 bases at J, leaving 3 bases unmatched. CDR1 SQVTM and CDR2 ANQGSEA come from the germline V gene. The CDR3 bases are TGCAGCGTTGATGCAGCGGGAGGGCAAGAGACCCAGTACTTC. Protein sequence: CSVDAAGGQETQYF.

This clone came up once. The V and J genes are TRBV7-9 and TRBJ2-5; D might be TRBD1 or TRBD2, each matching 5 bases. CDR3 length equals 13 residues. Germline CDR1 and CDR2: SEHNR and FQNEAQ (reference sequence). V dropped 5 bases and J dropped 5 bases, with 12 bases sitting between them. This CDR3 reads CASSRGLRETQYF. DNA of the CDR3: TGTGCCAGCAGCCGGGGCCTTCGGGAGACCCAGTACTTC.

This chain links TRBV28 with TRBJ2-1; D not resolved. The CDR3 spans 16 residues. The V gene lost 1 base and the J gene lost 2 bases, with 12 bases spanning the gap. Per germline, CDR1 MDHEN and CDR2 SYDVKM. The CDR3 loop reads CASSLFRQPAYNEQFF. In DNA form, the CDR3 reads TGTGCCAGCAGTTTATTCCGGCAGCCTGCCTACAATGAGCAGTTCTTC.

The V gene is TRBV27, the J gene TRBJ1-2; D ambiguous. CDR3 length equals 14 residues. Trimming shortened V by 2 bases and J by 6 bases, and 13 bases separated the two germline ends. Germline V gene data show CDR1 as MNHEY and CDR2 as SMNVEV (reference sequence). CDR3 bases: TGTGCCAGCAGTTTAAGAGGGATCCCGAATGGCTACACCTTC. Translating it yields CASSLRGIPNGYTF.

This clone is a singleton in its sample. The chain combines TRBV4-1 with TRBJ1-1; 9 nucleotides match TRBD1. The CDR3 sequence is 15 residues long. The ends lost 4 bases at V and 0 bases at J; junction bases unmatched: 3. Per the germline V gene, CDR1 is MGHRA and CDR2 is YSYEKL. CDR3 nucleotides: TGCGCCAGCAGCCTGGGACAGGGAATGAACACTGAAGCTTTCTTT. Amino acids: CASSLGQGMNTEAFF.

The chain employs TRBV7-8 and TRBJ2-3; TRBD2 aligns across 10 bases. The CDR3 has 14 residues. CDR1 is SGHVS, CDR2 FQNEAQ, per germline. The J segment lost 5 bases and the V segment lost 5 bases, leaving 4 bases of the junction unmatched. CDR3 DNA sequence: TGTGCCAGCAGCCCTAGCGGGAGTAGAGATACGCAGTATTTT. Its protein product is CASSPSGSRDTQYF.

The chain links TRBV11-2 to TRBJ2-7, with D possibly being TRBD1 or TRBD2 (7 bases each). With 7 bases removed from V and 1 base from J, the gap between germline ends came to 17 bases. Germline CDR1 reads SGHAT; CDR2 reads FQNNGV. The CDR3 extends over 15 amino acids. The CDR3 bases are TGTGCCAGCAAAGTGGGAGGGGGCCTTTCCTACGAGCAGTACTTC. This encodes CASKVGGGLSYEQYF.

This chain joins TRBV6-6 and TRBJ1-6; D may be TRBD1 (5 bases). Trimming removed 8 bases at V and 2 bases at J, with 10 bases between. Germline assignment: CDR1 MNHNY and CDR2 SVGAGI (reference sequence). This CDR3 is built from 14 residues. The CDR3 nucleotides are TGTGCCAGCGGGGAGGGACCCTATAATTCACCCCTCCACTTT. Protein: CASGEGPYNSPLHF.

The rearrangement links TRBV19 to TRBJ1-2; unclear D gene. CDR3 length equals 16 residues. Germline loops: CDR1 LNHDA, CDR2 SQIVND (reference sequence). The ends were cut back, 5 bases at V and 1 base at J, with 17 bases in the middle. CDR3 in DNA: TGTGCCAGTAGTTCCCGGACTAGACCTGGTAACTATGGCTACACCTTC. This gives the protein CASSSRTRPGNYGYTF.

The gene calls are TRBV6-5 and TRBJ2-7, with a tentative D call TRBD1 (6 bases). V was shortened by 2 bases and J by 3 bases, with 8 bases between the two germline ends. In germline, CDR1 is MNHEY, CDR2 SVGAGI. The CDR3 is 13 residues long. DNA for the CDR3: TGTGCCAGCAGTTACATGGACAGCTACGAGCAGTACTTC. Its protein is CASSYMDSYEQYF.

This chain joins TRBV10-2 and TRBJ1-5; tentatively, D is TRBD1 (5 bases). CDR3 length equals 14 residues. From germline, CDR1 is WSHSY and CDR2 SAAADI. V was shortened by 6 bases and J by 0 bases, with 9 bases between the two germline ends. This CDR3 is CASRDNYSNQPQHF. CDR3 in DNA: TGCGCCAGCAGGGACAATTATAGCAATCAGCCCCAGCATTTT.

The gene calls are TRBV6-8 and TRBJ1-5; the match to TRBD1 covers 7 bases. CDR1 is MNHGY and CDR2 is SAAAGT in the germline V gene. V lost 2 bases and J lost 6; bases outside the gene matches: 4. There are 14 residues in the CDR3. CDR3 DNA sequence: TGTGCCAGCAGTTACGGGACAGAGGCTCAGCCCCAGCATTTT. Translated, it gives CASSYGTEAQPQHF.

The CDR3 sequence: CASSSGTGGIFSPLHF. Written as DNA, the CDR3 is TGTGCCAGCAGCTCCGGGACAGGGGGGATCTTTTCACCCCTCCACTTT. The chain combines TRBV7-9 with TRBJ1-6, with TRBD1 identical over 11 bases. The V segment lost 4 bases and the J segment 9 bases; nucleotides outside the gene matches: 8. The CDR3 is made up of 16 amino acids. Per germline, CDR1 SEHNR and CDR2 FQNEAQ (reference sequence).

The chain employs TRBV5-1 and TRBJ1-2; no clear D. The V end was cut by 0 bases, the J end by 4 bases, with 7 bases between. This CDR3 is built from 13 residues. From germline, CDR1 is SGHRS and CDR2 YFSETQ. Here the CDR3 reads CASSLEAGYGYTF. CDR3 DNA: TGCGCCAGCAGCTTGGAGGCAGGCTATGGCTACACCTTC.

The chain carries TRBV2 and TRBJ1-1; D is possibly TRBD1 (6 bases). Germline CDR1 reads SNHLY; CDR2 reads FYNNEI. This CDR3 comprises 14 residues. Trimming pared 6 bases from V and 4 bases from J, leaving 15 bases between. The CDR3: CASRQWGASTEAFF. As DNA, the CDR3 is TGTGCCAGCAGACAGTGGGGGGCTTCCACTGAAGCTTTCTTT.

The chain links TRBV15 to TRBJ2-2; 9 bases fit TRBD1. With 1 base clipped from V and 6 bases from J, the junction kept 12 bases outside the gene matches. The length of the CDR3 is 18 residues. Per germline, CDR1 LNHNV and CDR2 YYDKDF (reference sequence). The CDR3 bases are TGTGCCACCAGCAGAGTAGGGATACAGGGGGCTGATGCCGGGGAGCTGTTTTTT. The encoded protein is CATSRVGIQGADAGELFF.

The chain has TRBV5-8 and TRBJ1-2; D gene uncertain. V lost 0 bases and J lost 7, with 4 bases in between. This CDR3 is built from 11 residues. CDR1 and CDR2 (germline): SGHTS, YDEGEE. The CDR3 region is CASSLGSGYTF. CDR3 DNA: TGTGCCAGCAGCTTGGGGTCTGGCTACACCTTC. The complete variable domain, with remaining parts taken from reference TRBV5-8 and TRBJ1-2, reads EAGVTQSPTHLIKTRGQQATLRCSPISGHTSVYWYQQALGLGLQFLLWYDEGEERNRGNFPPRFSGRQFPNYSSELNVNALELEDSALYLCASSLGSGYTFGSGTRLTVV.

V is TRBV4-2 and J is TRBJ1-2; D unresolved. V shed 1 base and J shed 0 bases, with 9 bases lying between them. The CDR3 extends over 15 amino acids. Looked up from germline, CDR1 is LGHNA and CDR2 is YNFKEQ. CDR3 amino acids: CASSQGRQPNYGYTF. CDR3 bases: TGTGCCAGCAGCCAAGGGCGGCAACCTAACTATGGCTACACCTTC.

The V gene is TRBV30, the J gene TRBJ1-3; no clear D. V lost 2 bases and J 0 bases, leaving 11 bases between the germline ends. Germline V gene data show CDR1 as GTSNPN and CDR2 as SVGIG (reference sequence). The CDR3 runs to 15 residues. The chain's CDR3 is CAWSSKDFSGNTIYF. As DNA, the CDR3 is TGTGCCTGGAGTAGTAAGGATTTCTCTGGAAACACCATATATTTT.

The chain carries TRBV4-1 and TRBJ2-7; 9 bases are shared with TRBD1. This CDR3 contains 16 residues. Germline V lookup: CDR1 MGHRA, CDR2 YSYEKL. V was pared by 3 bases and J by 4 bases, with 10 bases of the junction left unmatched. This CDR3 is CASSQQTGTGWYEQYF. The DNA for the CDR3 is TGCGCCAGCAGCCAGCAGACCGGGACAGGGTGGTACGAGCAGTACTTC.

The chain uses TRBV7-9 and TRBJ2-7; TRBD1 might be the D (5 bases). This CDR3 region has 15 residues. The V gene's germline CDR1 is SEHNR and CDR2 FQNEAQ (reference sequence). Trimming pared 3 bases from V and 6 bases from J, leaving 18 bases between. Here the CDR3 DNA reads TGTGCCAGCAGCTTCGGACATCTTCAACTTCTCGAGCAGTACTTC. Protein product: CASSFGHLQLLEQYF.

CDR3 region: CASSGFGDLTYEQYF. The CDR3 nucleotides read TGCGCCAGCAGTGGGTTCGGGGACCTTACCTACGAGCAGTACTTC. The genes are TRBV10-2 and TRBJ2-7; D might be TRBD1 or TRBD2, each matching 5 bases. Between the trimmed V and J ends, which lost 4 bases and 2 bases, there was a span of 15 bases. CDR3 length equals 15 residues. CDR1 WSHSY and CDR2 SAAADI come from the germline V gene.